These T cell receptor beta chains were read from a single sample in a study of cytomegalovirus exposure and HLA in healthy donors. Clones were sequenced by immunoSEQ multiplex PCR, and TCRdb holds only the in-frame ones, with some missing. This sample has roughly 120,000 clones; roughly 71% occur once, and the top ten carry approximately 3%. Sequenced: PBMCs. These receptors were obtained from a woman in her thirties or forties in good health and CMV-seropositive. Each CDR3 is given with its conserved first and last residue. Size values are once, few and many counts, or a class for expanded clones, and some rows have none.

V gene,clone size,CDR3 protein
TRBV9,NA,CASSVVPTGQGDNEQFF
TRBV28,NA,CASSWGTGAAEAFF
TRBV2,NA,CASSRQERNYGYTF
TRBV7-2,few,CASSLGPQETQYF
TRBV6-5,few,CASSYSRATDTQYF
TRBV5-5,NA,CASSPYDRVDTEAFF
TRBV19,NA,CASSVAGVPNQPQHF
TRBV2,NA,CASSGPQGARVYEQYF
TRBV13,NA,CASSLFQGEFTDTQYF
TRBV6-5,few,CASSPLAESSYEQYF
TRBV6-6,NA,CASSYSRQGQPQHF
TRBV28,NA,CASQPYRGDYGYTF
TRBV6-1,NA,CASSTGISTDTQYF
TRBV25-1,NA,CASSEDRGRRDGYTF
TRBV21-1,NA,CASSKAGPPYF
TRBV4-1,NA,CASSGAGTGELFF
TRBV28,NA,CASSLGTAIFSYNEQFF
TRBV7-2,once,CASSLAIDTQYF
TRBV4-3,NA,CASSQERALNTGELFF
TRBV5-1,NA,CASSFLDNEQFF
TRBV7-9,NA,CASRRRQGAAGTEAFF
TRBV30,NA,CAWSNPETQYF
TRBV18,NA,CASSPNSPQSYEQYF
TRBV6-6,NA,CASSPTPGQGANEQYF
TRBV4-3,few,CASSQDQGSGYEQYF
TRBV28,NA,CASSLVSGANVLTF
TRBV7-9,NA,CASSSAGGEQYF
TRBV2,NA,CASRPDRGRQETQYF
TRBV18,NA,CASSPSGTVNEKLFF
TRBV7-2,NA,CASSILAGGAYEQYF
TRBV6-5,NA,CASSYDSASGSNEQFF
TRBV30,once,CAWGTGTGPNTEAFF
TRBV9,NA,CASSVTSSGDGYTF
TRBV5-1,NA,CASSLGTGIANEKLFF
TRBV7-2,once,CASSLISSAGNQPQHF
TRBV7-6,once,CASSLGQISYNEQFF
TRBV7-6,NA,CASSPRVAGAYEQYF
TRBV6-5,NA,CASSRRGRGRETQYF
TRBV5-4,NA,CASSSGETRSTGELFF
TRBV13,NA,CASSPPKHNRGRNVEQFF
TRBV5-1,once,CASSPAGGQETQYF
TRBV5-8,NA,CASSLRTGRTEAFF
TRBV28,NA,CAWGRQTHYEQYF
TRBV18,NA,CASSPGQGFNQPQHF
TRBV19,NA,CASSFLTGTDTEAFF
TRBV5-6,NA,CASSSTSGTGEANYGYTF
TRBV12-5,NA,CASGPQGWDTEAFF
TRBV27,once,CASSFSTGGTEAFF
TRBV5-4,NA,CASSVLTSRSSYEQYF
TRBV30,NA,CAWRTGPTEAFF
TRBV7-3,NA,CASSLGGATTQYF
TRBV7-9,NA,CASSLAGTGKNYGYTF
TRBV7-9,NA,CASSPWLRETEAFF
TRBV5-1,NA,CASSMRALIGQGSEQYF
TRBV30,NA,CAWSSGLNTEAFF
TRBV4-1,NA,CASSQAGFGYTF
TRBV4-2,NA,CASSQGSGGAYEQYF
TRBV6-5,few,CASSYEGNTEAFF
TRBV7-8,NA,CASSPLWDSRTEAFF